This T cell receptor beta chain was sequenced during a study of T cell responses to AZD1222 COVID-19 vaccine. The study's findings and limits: In a largely white British group with more females than males, clonal diversity was possibly underestimated. Only a handful of AZD1222 recipients tested seropositive at baseline. It was only after the peak T cell response that any repertoires were sampled. Nearly half of the spike-specific TCRs reportedly recognize variant regions that carry no mutations.

The repertoire was sequenced with immunoSEQ multiplex PCR; TCRdb's copy has only in-frame clones and lacks some. The table includes some 150,000 clones, 92% detected once. On this clone itself: Its specificity is unknown. Other nucleotide sequences in the sample specify the same CDR3.

The TCR originated in an adult in good health. The sequencing here drew on peripheral blood, taken on day 0 of MenACWY control vaccination.

CDR3 nucleotide sequence: TGTGCCTGGAGCTCACAGGGGAACACTGAAGCTTTCTTT. Amino acid sequence: CAWSSQGNTEAFF. J is TRBJ1-1 and V is TRBV30; D possibly corresponds to TRBD1 (6 bases). The CDR3 has 13 amino acids. CDR1 and CDR2 from the germline V gene are GTSNPN and SVGIG (reference sequence). Trimming removed 3 bases at V and 1 base at J, with 9 bases between.